This TCR beta chain was identified in a study of blood T cell repertoires in COVID-19. At the level of the study: Acute and convalescent COVID-19 specimens originated in the United States, Italy and Spain. T cells, B-cell-depleted T cells, or PBMCs supplied cDNA or gDNA.

As originally analysed: Amplifying reference gene primers gave estimates of nucleated cell counts. Some clones are missing from TCRdb's copy, which holds only in-frame ones; the method was immunoSEQ multiplex PCR. V and J calls and clone size are copied from that table; D and trimming were computed from the DNA. The sample includes about 190,000 clones, approximately 91% seen only once; the top ten take around 1.2%. Trimming pared 1 base from V and 6 bases from J, leaving 7 bases between. CDR3 length equals 12 residues. Germline V lookup: CDR1 SGHRS, CDR2 YFSETQ. Sequencing was done on a sample of peripheral blood. The V gene is TRBV5-1, the J gene TRBJ2-5; D call uncertain. The sequence was obtained from a man younger than 45 with acute or convalescent COVID-19. The CDR3 spells CASSLSEQTQYF. In nucleotides, the CDR3 is TGCGCCAGCAGCTTGTCCGAGCAGACCCAGTACTTC.